This entry features one TCR beta chain sequence. The target antigen is unknown. The record originates from a study of vaccination and CD4 T cells after COVID-19. The study sequenced cultured CD4+ T cell DNA using the Oncomine TCR Beta short-read assay. TCRdb passed the PCR reads through MiXCR, listing each CDR3 protein once. The sample carries about 12,000 distinct CDR3 sequences, roughly 61% recorded once. Treatment in this sample: approximately 11-day PBMC culture with coronavirus spike peptide pools or control peptides (ViraFEST assay). The J segment lost 9 bases and the V segment lost 3 bases, leaving 10 bases of the junction unmatched. Germline CDR1 SEHNR, CDR2 FQNEAQ (reference sequence). The CDR3 contains 15 residues.

V gene TRBV7-9 combines with J gene TRBJ2-1; 8 nucleotides agree with TRBD2. This clonotype originated in a human donor who had recovered from COVID-19. Sequencing was done on a sample of CD4+ T cells from blood, cultured in vitro. CDR3 sequence reads: CASSFRASGLGEQFF. The DNA of the CDR3 is TGTGCCAGCAGCTTCCGGGCTAGCGGGTTGGGTGAGCAGTTCTTC.